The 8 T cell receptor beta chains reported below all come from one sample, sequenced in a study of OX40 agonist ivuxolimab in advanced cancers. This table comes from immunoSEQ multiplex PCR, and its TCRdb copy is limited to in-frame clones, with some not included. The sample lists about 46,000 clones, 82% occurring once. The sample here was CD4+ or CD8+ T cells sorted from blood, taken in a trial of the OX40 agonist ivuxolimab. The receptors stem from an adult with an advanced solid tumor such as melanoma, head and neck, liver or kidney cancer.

The CDR3: CASSYGFQGPLYGYTF. The CDR3 DNA reads TGTGCCAGCAGTTACGGGTTCCAGGGACCACTCTATGGCTACACCTTC. The J gene is TRBJ1-2, the V gene TRBV6-5; tentatively, D is TRBD1 (5 bases). There are 16 residues in the CDR3. The germline V gene has CDR1 MNHEY and CDR2 SVGAGI. V lost 2 bases, J lost 4 bases, and 17 bases lay in between.

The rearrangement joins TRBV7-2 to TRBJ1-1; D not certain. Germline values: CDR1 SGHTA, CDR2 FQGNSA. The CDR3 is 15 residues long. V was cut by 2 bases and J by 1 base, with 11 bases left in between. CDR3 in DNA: TGTGCCAGCAGCTTATTTTTCTGGTCGAACACTGAAGCTTTCTTT. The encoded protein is CASSLFFWSNTEAFF.

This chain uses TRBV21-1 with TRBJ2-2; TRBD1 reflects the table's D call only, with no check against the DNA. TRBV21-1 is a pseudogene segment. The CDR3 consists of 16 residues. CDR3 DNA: TGTGCCAGCAGCAAAGGAGGACAGGGAATGGCCGGGGAGCTGTTTTTT. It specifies CASSKGGQGMAGELFF.

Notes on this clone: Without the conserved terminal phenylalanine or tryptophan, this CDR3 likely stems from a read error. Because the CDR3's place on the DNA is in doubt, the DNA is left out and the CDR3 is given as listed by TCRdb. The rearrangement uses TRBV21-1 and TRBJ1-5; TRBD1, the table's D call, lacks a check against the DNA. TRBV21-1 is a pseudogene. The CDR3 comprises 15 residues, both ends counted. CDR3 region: CASSKTYRGHQPQHI.

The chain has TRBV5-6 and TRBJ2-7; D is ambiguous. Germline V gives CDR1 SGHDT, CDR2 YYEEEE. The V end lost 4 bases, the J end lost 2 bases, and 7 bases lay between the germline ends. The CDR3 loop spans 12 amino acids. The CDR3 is CASSLRTYEQYF. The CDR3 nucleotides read TGTGCCAGCAGCCTGAGGACCTACGAGCAGTACTTC.

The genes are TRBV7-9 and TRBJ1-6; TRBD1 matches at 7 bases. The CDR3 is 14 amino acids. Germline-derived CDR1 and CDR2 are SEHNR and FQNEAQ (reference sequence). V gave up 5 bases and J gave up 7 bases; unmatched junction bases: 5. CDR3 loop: CASSPYRGNSPLHF. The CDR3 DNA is TGTGCCAGCAGCCCATACAGGGGAAATTCACCCCTCCACTTT.

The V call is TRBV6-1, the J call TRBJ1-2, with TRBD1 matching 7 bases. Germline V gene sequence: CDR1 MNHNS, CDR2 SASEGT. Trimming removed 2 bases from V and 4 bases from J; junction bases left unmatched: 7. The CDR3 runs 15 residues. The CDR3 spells CASSEPDRPLYGYTF. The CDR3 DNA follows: TGTGCCAGCAGTGAACCGGACAGGCCTCTCTATGGCTACACCTTC.

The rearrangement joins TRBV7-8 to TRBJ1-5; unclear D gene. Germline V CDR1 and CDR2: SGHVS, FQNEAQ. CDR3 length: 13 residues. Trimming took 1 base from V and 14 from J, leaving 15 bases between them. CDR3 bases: TGTGCCAGCAGCTTAGTCCGGCAGTCGGGGAAGCATTTT. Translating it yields CASSLVRQSGKHF.